These 18 T cell receptor beta chains came from one sample sequenced in a study of cytomegalovirus exposure and HLA in healthy donors. Researchers ran the PCR with 60 Vbeta and 13 Jbeta primers. Method: immunoSEQ multiplex PCR; TCRdb's copy keeps in-frame clones and lacks some. Of about 120,000 clones listed, more than 65% are singletons. Input material: PBMCs. The receptor source for this set is a male donor in good health and CMV-seropositive.

The rearrangement joins TRBV7-6 to TRBJ2-7, with D maybe TRBD2 (5 bases). Per germline, CDR1 SGHVS and CDR2 FNYEAQ. The CDR3 is 14 amino acids. Trimming left V 1 base short and J 3 bases short, with 10 bases between. The CDR3 is CASSLVEGSYEQYF. The CDR3 nucleotides are TGTGCCAGCAGCTTAGTCGAAGGGAGCTACGAGCAGTACTTC.

This clone was found a few times. The junction departs from germline at one end; a sequencing error may be responsible. The chain joins TRBV7-9 to TRBJ2-7, with 10 bases identical to TRBD2. Germline V gene data show CDR1 as SEHNR and CDR2 as FQNEAQ (reference sequence). This CDR3 has 17 residues. The CDR3 loop reads CSSSLEGSGRPTYEQYF. For the CDR3, the DNA is TGTTCCAGCAGCTTAGAGGGTAGCGGGAGGCCCACCTACGAGCAGTACTTC.

This clone showed up many times. One end of the junction is discordant with germline, which a read error may explain. This chain connects TRBV6-1 to TRBJ2-6, with a weak D call TRBD1 (6 bases). From germline, CDR1 is MNHNS and CDR2 SASEGT. CDR3 length: 16 amino acids. DNA of the CDR3: TGTGCCAGCAGTGAATTAACAGGGTCAGGGGCCAACGGCCTGACTTTC. Protein product: CASSELTGSGANGLTF.

V gene TRBV5-4 combines with J gene TRBJ2-3; D uncertain. The ends were cut back, 0 bases at V and 2 bases at J, with 7 bases in the middle. The CDR3 is 14 residues long. The germline gives CDR1 SGHNT, CDR2 YYREEE (reference sequence). CDR3 DNA: TGTGCCAGCAGCTTGGTTGGCACCACAGATACGCAGTATTTT. It specifies CASSLVGTTDTQYF.

With respect to this clone: The junction shows a germline mismatch at one end, possibly a read error. V usage is TRBV7-9 and J usage is TRBJ1-1; unclear D gene. There are 15 residues in the CDR3. CDR1 SEHNR and CDR2 FQNEAQ come from the germline V gene (reference sequence). In nucleotides, the CDR3 is TGTTCCAGCAGCCCCTACCGGGGAGGGAACACTGAAGCTTTCTTT. Translated, it gives CSSSPYRGGNTEAFF.

The V gene is TRBV5-6, the J gene TRBJ1-5, with TRBD1 matching 8 bases. Germline CDR1 reads SGHDT; CDR2 reads YYEEEE. This CDR3 comprises 14 residues. Losses at the gene ends were 5 bases for V and 8 bases for J; bases not matched to a gene: 9. The CDR3 reads CASSLAGGGKPQHF. In DNA, the CDR3 is TGTGCCAGCAGTCTTGCAGGGGGCGGGAAGCCCCAGCATTTT.

V is TRBV6-1 and J is TRBJ1-4; no firm D call. The CDR3 covers 13 residues. Germline lookup yields CDR1 MNHNS and CDR2 SASEGT. V was shortened by 9 bases and J by 8 bases, with 16 bases between the two germline ends. The CDR3 sequence is CASSEGVLEKLFF. The CDR3 DNA follows: TGTGCCAGTTCTGAGGGAGTGCTGGAAAAACTGTTTTTT.

This clone was counted only a few times. V usage is TRBV5-1 and J usage is TRBJ2-2; 8 positions match TRBD2. In germline, CDR1 is SGHRS, CDR2 YFSETQ. The V and J ends lost 4 bases and 5 bases, in that order; junction bases with no gene match: 4. The CDR3 runs 14 residues. This CDR3 is CASSREGRTGELFF. CDR3 DNA: TGCGCCAGCAGCCGGGAGGGGAGGACCGGGGAGCTGTTTTTT.

The chain couples TRBV5-4 to TRBJ1-2; the D gene is possibly TRBD1 (5 bases). The CDR3 sequence is 14 residues long. The V and J ends lost 2 bases and 7 bases respectively, with 15 bases between them. Germline lookup yields CDR1 SGHNT and CDR2 YYREEE (reference sequence). The CDR3 region is CASSFGRDASGYTF. DNA of the CDR3: TGTGCCAGCAGCTTCGGCAGGGATGCTAGTGGCTACACCTTC.

The DNA of the CDR3 is TGTGCCAGCACGTTACATACAGGGGGAAATCAGCCCCAGCATTTT. Translated: CASTLHTGGNQPQHF. The V call is TRBV28, the J call TRBJ1-5; 8 bases align to TRBD1. Germline-derived CDR1 and CDR2 are MDHEN and SYDVKM. The CDR3 sequence is 15 residues long. Germline trimming cut 7 bases from V and 4 bases from J; bases unmatched to any gene: 9.

This chain uses TRBV28 with TRBJ2-7; no clear D gene. Trimming pared 7 bases from V and 1 base from J, leaving 14 bases between. The CDR3 has 14 amino acids. Germline values: CDR1 MDHEN, CDR2 SYDVKM. The CDR3 sequence: CASTPEIRSYEQYF. The CDR3 DNA is TGTGCCAGCACCCCGGAGATTAGGTCCTACGAGCAGTACTTC.

V gene TRBV10-3 combines with J gene TRBJ1-1, with no clear D. Germline CDR1 ENHRY, CDR2 SYGVKD. Trimming pared 11 bases from V and 0 bases from J, leaving 13 bases between. This CDR3 comprises 13 residues. The CDR3 here is CAAQSAMNTEAFF. DNA of the CDR3: TGTGCCGCACAGTCAGCCATGAACACTGAAGCTTTCTTT.

The rearrangement links TRBV2 to TRBJ1-2; 11 bases fit TRBD1. V gave up 4 bases and J gave up 5 bases; unmatched junction bases: 3. This CDR3 has 14 residues. CDR1 is SNHLY, CDR2 FYNNEI, per germline. The CDR3 DNA sequence: TGTGCCAGCAGTGGGAGGGACAGGGGGTATGGCTACACCTTC. Amino acid sequence: CASSGRDRGYGYTF.

The chain uses TRBV5-6 and TRBJ1-2, with D uncertain. CDR1 is SGHDT, CDR2 YYEEEE, per germline. There are 15 residues in the CDR3. V lost 0 bases and J 1 base, leaving 10 bases between the germline ends. The CDR3 DNA reads as TGTGCCAGCAGCTTGGGGCAGAGGGATAACTATGGCTACACCTTC. It codes for CASSLGQRDNYGYTF. The complete variable domain, with remaining parts taken from reference TRBV5-6 and TRBJ1-2, reads DAGVTQSPTHLIKTRGQQVTLRCSPKSGHDTVSWYQQALGQGPQFIFQYYEEEERQRGNFPDRFSGHQFPNYSSELNVNALLLGDSALYLCASSLGQRDNYGYTFGSGTRLTVV.

The chain couples TRBV6-1 to TRBJ2-3, with 8 bases that match TRBD1. The CDR3 runs to 15 residues. V lost 5 bases and J lost 3; bases outside the gene matches: 7. CDR1 and CDR2 from the germline V gene are MNHNS and SASEGT. In DNA form, the CDR3 reads TGTGCCAGCAGTCTAGACAGGGGTCGAACAGATACGCAGTATTTT. Its translation: CASSLDRGRTDTQYF.

The V gene is TRBV28, the J gene TRBJ1-5, with D possibly TRBD1 on 6 matching bases. The germline V and J ends were trimmed by 2 bases and 4 bases, with 21 bases remaining between them. CDR3 length: 18 residues. Germline CDR1 is MDHEN and CDR2 is SYDVKM. Here the CDR3 DNA reads TGTGCCAGCAGTTTAGGGATCCTTTCTACAGGGCGAAATCAGCCCCAGCATTTT. Translated, it gives CASSLGILSTGRNQPQHF.

This clone came up a few times. V and J are TRBV7-2 and TRBJ2-7, with 7 bases that match TRBD2. The germline V gene has CDR1 SGHTA and CDR2 FQGNSA. J lost 7 bases, V lost 1 base, and 4 bases had no gene match. This CDR3 is built from 13 residues. CDR3 DNA sequence: TGTGCCAGCAGCTTAGTAGGGGAGGGAGAGCAGTACTTC. Encoded protein: CASSLVGEGEQYF.

The chain links TRBV13 to TRBJ2-7; 10 positions agree with TRBD2. The CDR3 covers 16 residues. V gave up 0 bases and J gave up 1 base; unmatched junction bases: 3. The germline V gene has CDR1 PRHDT and CDR2 FYEKMQ (reference sequence). In nucleotides, the CDR3 is TGTGCCAGCAGCTTAGGTCTAGCGGGAGTTTCCTACGAGCAGTACTTC. Residues: CASSLGLAGVSYEQYF.